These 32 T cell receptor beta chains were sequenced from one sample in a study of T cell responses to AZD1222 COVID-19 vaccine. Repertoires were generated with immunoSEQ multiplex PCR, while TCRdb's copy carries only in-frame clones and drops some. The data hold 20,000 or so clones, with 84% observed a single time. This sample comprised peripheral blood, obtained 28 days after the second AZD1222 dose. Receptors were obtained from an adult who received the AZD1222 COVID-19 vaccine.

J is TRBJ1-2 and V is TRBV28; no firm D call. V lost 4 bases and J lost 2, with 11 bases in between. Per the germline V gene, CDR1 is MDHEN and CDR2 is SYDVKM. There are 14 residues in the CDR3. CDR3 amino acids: CASSSLARNYGYTF. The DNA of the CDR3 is TGTGCCAGCAGTTCACTCGCCCGGAACTATGGCTACACCTTC.

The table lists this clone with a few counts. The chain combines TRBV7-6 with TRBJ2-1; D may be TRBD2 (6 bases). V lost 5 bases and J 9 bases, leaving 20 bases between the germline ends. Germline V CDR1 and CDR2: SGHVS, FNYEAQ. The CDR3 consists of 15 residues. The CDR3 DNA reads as TGTGCCAGCAGCGCTTTCACGCGGGGAGGAGGTGAGCAGTTCTTC. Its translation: CASSAFTRGGGEQFF. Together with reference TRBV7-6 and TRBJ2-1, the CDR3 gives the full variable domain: GAGVSQSPRYKVTKRGQDVALRCDPISGHVSLYWYRQALGQGPEFLTYFNYEAQQDKSGLPNDRFSAERPEGSISTLTIQRTEQRDSAMYRCASSAFTRGGGEQFFGPGTRLTVL.

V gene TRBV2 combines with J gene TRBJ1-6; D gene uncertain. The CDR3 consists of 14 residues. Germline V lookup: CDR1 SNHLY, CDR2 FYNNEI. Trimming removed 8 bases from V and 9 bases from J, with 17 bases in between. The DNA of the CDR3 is TGTGCCAGCGGTACGGCGGGCAGTGGTTCACCCCTCCACTTT. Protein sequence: CASGTAGSGSPLHF.

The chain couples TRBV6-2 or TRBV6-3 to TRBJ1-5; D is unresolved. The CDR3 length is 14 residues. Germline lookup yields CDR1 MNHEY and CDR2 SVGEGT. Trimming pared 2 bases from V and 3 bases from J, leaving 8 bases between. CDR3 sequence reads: CASSYISINQPQHF. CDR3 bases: TGTGCCAGCAGTTACATCAGTATCAATCAGCCCCAGCATTTT.

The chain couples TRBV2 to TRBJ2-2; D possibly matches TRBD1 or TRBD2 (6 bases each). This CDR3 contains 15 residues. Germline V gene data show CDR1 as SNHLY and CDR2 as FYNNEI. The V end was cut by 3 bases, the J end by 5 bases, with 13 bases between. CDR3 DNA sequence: TGTGCCAGCAGTGATATGGGGGGCGGGACCGGGGAGCTGTTTTTT. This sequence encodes CASSDMGGGTGELFF.

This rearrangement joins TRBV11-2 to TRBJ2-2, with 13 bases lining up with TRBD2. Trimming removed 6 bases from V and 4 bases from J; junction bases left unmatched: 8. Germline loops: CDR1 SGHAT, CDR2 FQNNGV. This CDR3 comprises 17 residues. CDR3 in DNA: TGTGCCAGCAGAAAACTAGCGGGAGGGCCGGGCACCGGGGAGCTGTTTTTT. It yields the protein CASRKLAGGPGTGELFF.

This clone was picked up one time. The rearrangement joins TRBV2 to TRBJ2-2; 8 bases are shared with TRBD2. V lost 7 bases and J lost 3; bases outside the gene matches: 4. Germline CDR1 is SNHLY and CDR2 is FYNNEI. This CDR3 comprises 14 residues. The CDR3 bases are TGTGCCAGCACGGCGGGAGGCCACACCGGGGAGCTGTTTTTT. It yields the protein CASTAGGHTGELFF.

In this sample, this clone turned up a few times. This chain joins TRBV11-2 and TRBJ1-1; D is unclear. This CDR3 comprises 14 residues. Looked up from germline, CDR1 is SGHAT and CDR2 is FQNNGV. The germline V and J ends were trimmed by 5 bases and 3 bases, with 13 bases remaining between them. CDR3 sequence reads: CASSVTWVDTEAFF. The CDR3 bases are TGTGCCAGCAGCGTAACCTGGGTCGACACTGAAGCTTTCTTT.

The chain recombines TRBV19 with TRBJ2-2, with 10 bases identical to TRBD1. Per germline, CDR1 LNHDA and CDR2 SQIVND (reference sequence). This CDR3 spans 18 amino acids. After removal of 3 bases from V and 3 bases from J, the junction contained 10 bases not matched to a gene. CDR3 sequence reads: CASSMGTGVGGYTGELFF. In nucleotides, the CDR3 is TGTGCCAGTAGTATGGGGACAGGGGTCGGTGGGTACACCGGGGAGCTGTTTTTT.

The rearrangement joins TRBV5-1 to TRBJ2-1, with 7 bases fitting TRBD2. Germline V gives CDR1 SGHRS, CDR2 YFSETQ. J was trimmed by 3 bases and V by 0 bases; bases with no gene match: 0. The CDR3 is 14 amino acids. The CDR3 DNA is TGCGCCAGCAGCTTGGCTAGCGGCTACAATGAGCAGTTCTTC. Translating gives CASSLASGYNEQFF.

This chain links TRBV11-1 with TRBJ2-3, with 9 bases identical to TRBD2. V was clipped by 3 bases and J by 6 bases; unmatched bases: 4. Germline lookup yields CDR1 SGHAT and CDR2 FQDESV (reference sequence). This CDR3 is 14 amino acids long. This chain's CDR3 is CASSFVSGSDTQYF. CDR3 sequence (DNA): TGTGCCAGCAGCTTTGTTAGCGGGAGTGATACGCAGTATTTT.

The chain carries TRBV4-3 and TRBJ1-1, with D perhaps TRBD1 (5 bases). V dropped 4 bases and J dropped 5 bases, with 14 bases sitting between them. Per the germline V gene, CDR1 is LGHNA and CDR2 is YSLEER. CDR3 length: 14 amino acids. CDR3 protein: CASSRGTRMTEAFF. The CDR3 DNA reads TGCGCCAGCAGCCGGGGGACTCGGATGACTGAAGCTTTCTTT.

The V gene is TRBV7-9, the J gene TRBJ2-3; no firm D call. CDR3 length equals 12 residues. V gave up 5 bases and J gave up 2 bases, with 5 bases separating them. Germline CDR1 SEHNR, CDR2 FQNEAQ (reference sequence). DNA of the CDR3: TGTGCCAGCAGCGCAAACACAGATACGCAGTATTTT. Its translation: CASSANTDTQYF.

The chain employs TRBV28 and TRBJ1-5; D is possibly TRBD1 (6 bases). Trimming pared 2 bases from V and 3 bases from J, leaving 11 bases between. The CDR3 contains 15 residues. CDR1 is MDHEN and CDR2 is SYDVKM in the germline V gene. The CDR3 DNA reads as TGTGCCAGCAGTTTAGGGGGGCCGGACAATCAGCCCCAGCATTTT. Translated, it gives CASSLGGPDNQPQHF.

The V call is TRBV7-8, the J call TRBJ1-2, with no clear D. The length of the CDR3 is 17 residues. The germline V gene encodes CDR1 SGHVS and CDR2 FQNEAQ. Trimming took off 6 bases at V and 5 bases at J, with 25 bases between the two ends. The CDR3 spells CASRPVGLGGRWYGYTF. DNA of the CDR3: TGTGCCAGCAGACCAGTGGGGTTGGGAGGGCGATGGTATGGCTACACCTTC.

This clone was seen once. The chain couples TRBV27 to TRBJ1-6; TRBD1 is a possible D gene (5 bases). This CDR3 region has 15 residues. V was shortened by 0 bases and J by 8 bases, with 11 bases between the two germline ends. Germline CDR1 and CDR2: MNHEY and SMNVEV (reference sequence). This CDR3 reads CASSLSMGGYSPLHF. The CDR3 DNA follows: TGTGCCAGCAGTTTATCCATGGGGGGGTATTCACCCCTCCACTTT.

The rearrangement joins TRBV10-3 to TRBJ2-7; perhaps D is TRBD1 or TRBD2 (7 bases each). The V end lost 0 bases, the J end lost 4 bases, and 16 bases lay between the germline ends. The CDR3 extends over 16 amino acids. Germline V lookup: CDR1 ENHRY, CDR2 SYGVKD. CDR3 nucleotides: TGTGCCATCAGTGAGTCGTGGGGGAGGGGGCTATACGAGCAGTACTTC. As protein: CAISESWGRGLYEQYF.

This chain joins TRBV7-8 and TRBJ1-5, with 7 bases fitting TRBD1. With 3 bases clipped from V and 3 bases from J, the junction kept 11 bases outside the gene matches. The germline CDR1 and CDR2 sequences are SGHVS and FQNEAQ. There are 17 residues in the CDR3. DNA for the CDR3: TGTGCCAGCAGCTTCGGTAACCTACAGGGGAACAATCAGCCCCAGCATTTT. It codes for CASSFGNLQGNNQPQHF.

The CDR3 sequence is CASSVGSRVTGNTIYF. The CDR3 bases are TGTGCCAGCAGCGTAGGGTCGCGGGTCACTGGAAACACCATATATTTT. V and J are TRBV9 and TRBJ1-3; no definite D call. The ends were cut back, 0 bases at V and 2 bases at J, with 12 bases in the middle. Germline CDR1 and CDR2: SGDLS and YYNGEE. This CDR3 is built from 16 residues.

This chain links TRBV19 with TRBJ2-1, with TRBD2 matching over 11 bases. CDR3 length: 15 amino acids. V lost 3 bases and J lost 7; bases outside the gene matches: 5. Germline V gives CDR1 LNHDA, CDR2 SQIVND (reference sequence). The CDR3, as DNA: TGTGCCAGTAGTATCTCTAGCGGGAGGCATAATGAGCAGTTCTTC. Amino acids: CASSISSGRHNEQFF.

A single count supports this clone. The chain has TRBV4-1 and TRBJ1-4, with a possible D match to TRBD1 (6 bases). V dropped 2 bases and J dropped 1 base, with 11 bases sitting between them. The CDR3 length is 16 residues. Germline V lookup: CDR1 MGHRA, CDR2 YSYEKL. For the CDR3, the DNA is TGCGCCAGCAGCCAATGGACAGATCGAACTAATGAAAAACTGTTTTTT. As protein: CASSQWTDRTNEKLFF.

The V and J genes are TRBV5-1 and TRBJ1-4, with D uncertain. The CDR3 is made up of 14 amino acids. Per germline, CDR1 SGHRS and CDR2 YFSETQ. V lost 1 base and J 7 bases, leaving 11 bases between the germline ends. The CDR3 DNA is TGCGCCAGCAGCTTGTTGACGACGGGTGAAAAACTGTTTTTT. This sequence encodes CASSLLTTGEKLFF.

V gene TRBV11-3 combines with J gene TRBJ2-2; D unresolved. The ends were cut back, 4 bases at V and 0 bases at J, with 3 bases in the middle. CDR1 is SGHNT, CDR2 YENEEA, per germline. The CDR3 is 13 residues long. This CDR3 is CASSSSNTGELFF. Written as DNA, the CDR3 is TGTGCCAGCAGCTCTTCGAACACCGGGGAGCTGTTTTTT.

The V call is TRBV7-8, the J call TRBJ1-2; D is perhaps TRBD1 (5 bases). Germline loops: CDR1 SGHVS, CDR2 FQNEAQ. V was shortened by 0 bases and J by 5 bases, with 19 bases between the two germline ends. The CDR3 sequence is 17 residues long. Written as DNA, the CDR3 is TGTGCCAGCAGCTTAGCGGGGGGACGCCACCTCTTTTATGGCTACACCTTC. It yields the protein CASSLAGGRHLFYGYTF.

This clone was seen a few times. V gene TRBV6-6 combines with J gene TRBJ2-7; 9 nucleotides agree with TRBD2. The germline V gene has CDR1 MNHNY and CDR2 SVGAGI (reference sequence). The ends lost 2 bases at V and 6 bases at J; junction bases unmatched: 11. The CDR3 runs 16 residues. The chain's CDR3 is CASSYPTTSGSGEQYF. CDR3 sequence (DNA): TGTGCCAGCAGTTACCCGACAACTAGCGGGTCCGGCGAGCAGTACTTC.

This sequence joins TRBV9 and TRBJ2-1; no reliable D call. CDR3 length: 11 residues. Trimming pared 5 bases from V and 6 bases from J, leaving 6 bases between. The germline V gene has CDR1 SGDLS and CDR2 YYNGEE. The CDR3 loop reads CASSRGNEQFF. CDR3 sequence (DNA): TGTGCCAGCAGTCGTGGCAATGAGCAGTTCTTC.

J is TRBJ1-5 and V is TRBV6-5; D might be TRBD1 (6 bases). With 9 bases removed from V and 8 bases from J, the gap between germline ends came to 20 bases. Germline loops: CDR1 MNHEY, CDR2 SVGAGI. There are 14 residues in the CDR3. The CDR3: CASAVSGGTKPQHF. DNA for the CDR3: TGTGCCAGTGCCGTTTCGGGGGGCACGAAGCCCCAGCATTTT.

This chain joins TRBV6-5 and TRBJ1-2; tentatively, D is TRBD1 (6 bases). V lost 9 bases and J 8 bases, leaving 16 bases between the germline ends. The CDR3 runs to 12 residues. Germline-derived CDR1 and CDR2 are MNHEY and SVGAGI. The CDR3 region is CASLLQGWGYTF. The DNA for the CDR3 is TGTGCCAGTCTTTTACAGGGATGGGGCTACACCTTC.

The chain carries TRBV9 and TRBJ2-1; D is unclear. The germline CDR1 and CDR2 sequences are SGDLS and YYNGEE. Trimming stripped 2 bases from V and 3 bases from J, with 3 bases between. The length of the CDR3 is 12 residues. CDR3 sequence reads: CASSVSYNEQFF. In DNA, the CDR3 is TGTGCCAGCAGCGTCAGCTACAATGAGCAGTTCTTC.

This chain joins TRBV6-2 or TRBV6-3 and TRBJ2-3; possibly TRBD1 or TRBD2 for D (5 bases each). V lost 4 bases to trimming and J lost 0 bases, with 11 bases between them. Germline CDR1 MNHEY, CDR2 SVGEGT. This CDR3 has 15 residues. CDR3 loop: CASSSWGSSTDTQYF. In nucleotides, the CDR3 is TGTGCCAGCAGTTCCTGGGGGTCAAGCACAGATACGCAGTATTTT.

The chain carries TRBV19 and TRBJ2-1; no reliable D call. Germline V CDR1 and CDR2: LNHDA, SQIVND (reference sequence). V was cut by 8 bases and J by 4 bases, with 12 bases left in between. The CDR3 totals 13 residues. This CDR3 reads CASSSPLYNEQFF. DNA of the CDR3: TGTGCCAGTTCTAGTCCTCTTTACAATGAGCAGTTCTTC.

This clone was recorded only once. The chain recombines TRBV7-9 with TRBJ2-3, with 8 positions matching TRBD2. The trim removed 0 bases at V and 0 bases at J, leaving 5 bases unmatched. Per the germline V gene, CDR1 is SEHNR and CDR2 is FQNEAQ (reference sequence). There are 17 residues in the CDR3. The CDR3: CASSLARGALSTDTQYF. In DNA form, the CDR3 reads TGTGCCAGCAGCTTAGCGCGGGGGGCCCTAAGCACAGATACGCAGTATTTT.